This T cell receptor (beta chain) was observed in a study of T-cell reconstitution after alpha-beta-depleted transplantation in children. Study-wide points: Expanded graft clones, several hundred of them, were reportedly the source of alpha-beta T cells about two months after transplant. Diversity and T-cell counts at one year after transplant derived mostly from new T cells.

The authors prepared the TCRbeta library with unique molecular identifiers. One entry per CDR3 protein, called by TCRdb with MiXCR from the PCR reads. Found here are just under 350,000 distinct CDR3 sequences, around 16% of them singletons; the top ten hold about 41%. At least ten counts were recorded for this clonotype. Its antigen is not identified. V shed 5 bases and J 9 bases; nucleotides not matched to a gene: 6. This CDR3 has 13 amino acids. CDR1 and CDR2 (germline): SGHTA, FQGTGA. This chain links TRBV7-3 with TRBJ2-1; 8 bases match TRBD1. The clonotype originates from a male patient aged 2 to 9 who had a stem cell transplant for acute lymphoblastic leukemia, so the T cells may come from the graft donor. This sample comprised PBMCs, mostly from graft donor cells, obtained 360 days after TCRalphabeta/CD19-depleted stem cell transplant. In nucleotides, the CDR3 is TGTGCCAGCAGCCAGGACAGGGACGTTGAGCAGTTCTTC. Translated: CASSQDRDVEQFF.